This T cell receptor beta chain was sequenced for a study of CD8 T cells in Susac syndrome. RNA in amounts of roughly 0.5 to 1 ug was reverse transcribed with random hexamers. The CDR3 of TCR beta was amplified by immunoSEQ multiplex PCR across 54 Vbeta and 13 Jbeta. One entry per CDR3 protein results from TCRdb running MiXCR on the immunoSEQ multiplex PCR reads. The data show 240,000 or so distinct CDR3 sequences, 96% seen once. In regard to this clonotype: Its target is not known.

Study-wide findings and caveats: The CD4+ T cell repertoires from Susac syndrome exhibited no clonal expansion.

The receptor was derived from a human donor with Susac syndrome. The sample comprised CD4+ T cells from PBMCs.

CDR3 DNA sequence: TGTGCCAGCAGCGTTCAGGGGGCCGGCACAGATACGCAGTATTTT. It specifies CASSVQGAGTDTQYF. The chain is built from TRBV9 and TRBJ2-3, with 8 nucleotides matching TRBD1. With V trimmed by 2 bases and J by 1 base, 3 bases remained unmatched. Germline loops: CDR1 SGDLS, CDR2 YYNGEE. CDR3 length: 15 amino acids.